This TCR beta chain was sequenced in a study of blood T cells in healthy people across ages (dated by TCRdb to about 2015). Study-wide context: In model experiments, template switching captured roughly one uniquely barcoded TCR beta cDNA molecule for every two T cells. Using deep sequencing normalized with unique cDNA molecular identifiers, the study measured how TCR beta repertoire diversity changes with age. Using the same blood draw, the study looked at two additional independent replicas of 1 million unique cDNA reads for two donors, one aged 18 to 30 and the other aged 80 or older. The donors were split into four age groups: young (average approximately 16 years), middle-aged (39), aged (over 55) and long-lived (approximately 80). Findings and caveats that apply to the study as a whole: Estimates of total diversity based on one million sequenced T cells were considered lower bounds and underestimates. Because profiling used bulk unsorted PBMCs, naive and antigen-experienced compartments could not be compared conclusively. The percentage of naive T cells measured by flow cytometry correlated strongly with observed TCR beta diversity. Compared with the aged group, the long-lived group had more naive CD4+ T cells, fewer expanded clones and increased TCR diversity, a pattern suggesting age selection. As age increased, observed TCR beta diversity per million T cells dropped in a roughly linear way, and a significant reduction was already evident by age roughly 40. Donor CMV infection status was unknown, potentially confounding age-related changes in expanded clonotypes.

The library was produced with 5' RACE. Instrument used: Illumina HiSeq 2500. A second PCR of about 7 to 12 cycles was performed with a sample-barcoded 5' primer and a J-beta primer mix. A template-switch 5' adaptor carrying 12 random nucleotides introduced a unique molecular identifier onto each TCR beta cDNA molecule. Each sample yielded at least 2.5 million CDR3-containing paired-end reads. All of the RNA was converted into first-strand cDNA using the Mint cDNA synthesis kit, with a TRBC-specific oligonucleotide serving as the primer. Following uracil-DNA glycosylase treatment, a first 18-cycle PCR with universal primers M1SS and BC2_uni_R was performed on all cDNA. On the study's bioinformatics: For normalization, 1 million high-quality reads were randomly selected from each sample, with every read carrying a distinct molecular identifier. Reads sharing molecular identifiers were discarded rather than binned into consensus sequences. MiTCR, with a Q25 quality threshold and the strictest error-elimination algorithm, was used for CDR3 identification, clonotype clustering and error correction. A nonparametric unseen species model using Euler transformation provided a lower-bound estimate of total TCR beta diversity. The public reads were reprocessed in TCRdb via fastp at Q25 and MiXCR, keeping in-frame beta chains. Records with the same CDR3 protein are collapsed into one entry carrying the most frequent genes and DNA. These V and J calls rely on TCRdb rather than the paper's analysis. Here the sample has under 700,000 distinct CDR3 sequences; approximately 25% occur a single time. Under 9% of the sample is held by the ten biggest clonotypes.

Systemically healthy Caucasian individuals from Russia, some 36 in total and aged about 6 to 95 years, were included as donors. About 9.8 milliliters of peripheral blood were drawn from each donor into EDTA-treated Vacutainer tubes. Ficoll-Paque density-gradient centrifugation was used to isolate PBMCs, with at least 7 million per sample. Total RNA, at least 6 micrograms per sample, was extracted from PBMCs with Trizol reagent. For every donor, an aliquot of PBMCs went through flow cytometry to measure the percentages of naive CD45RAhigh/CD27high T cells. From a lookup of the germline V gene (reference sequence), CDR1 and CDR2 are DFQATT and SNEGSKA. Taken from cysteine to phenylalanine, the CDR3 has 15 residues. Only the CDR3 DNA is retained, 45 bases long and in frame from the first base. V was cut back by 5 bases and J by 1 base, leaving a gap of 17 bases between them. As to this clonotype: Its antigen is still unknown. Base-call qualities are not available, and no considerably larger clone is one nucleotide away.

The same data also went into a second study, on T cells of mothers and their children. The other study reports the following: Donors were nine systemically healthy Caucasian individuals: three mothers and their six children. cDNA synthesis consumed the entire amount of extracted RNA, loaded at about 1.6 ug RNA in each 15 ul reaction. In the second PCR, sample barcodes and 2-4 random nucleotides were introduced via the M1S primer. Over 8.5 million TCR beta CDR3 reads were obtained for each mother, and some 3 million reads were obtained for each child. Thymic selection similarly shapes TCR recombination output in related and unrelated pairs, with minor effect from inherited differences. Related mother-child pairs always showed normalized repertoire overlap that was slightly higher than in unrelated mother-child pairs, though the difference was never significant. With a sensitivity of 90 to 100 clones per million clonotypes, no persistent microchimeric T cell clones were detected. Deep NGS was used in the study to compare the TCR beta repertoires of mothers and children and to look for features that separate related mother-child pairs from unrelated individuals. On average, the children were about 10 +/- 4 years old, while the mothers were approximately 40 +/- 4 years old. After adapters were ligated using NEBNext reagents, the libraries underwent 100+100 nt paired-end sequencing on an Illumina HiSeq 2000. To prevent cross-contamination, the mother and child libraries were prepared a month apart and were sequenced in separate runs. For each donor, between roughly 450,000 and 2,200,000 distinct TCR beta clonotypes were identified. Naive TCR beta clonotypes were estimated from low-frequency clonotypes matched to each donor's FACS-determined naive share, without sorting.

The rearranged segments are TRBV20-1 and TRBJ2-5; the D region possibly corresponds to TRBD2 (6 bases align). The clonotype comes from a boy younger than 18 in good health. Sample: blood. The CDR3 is CSAASPGTPQETQYF. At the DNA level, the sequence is TGCAGTGCTGCATCTCCCGGGACTCCCCAAGAGACCCAGTACTTC.